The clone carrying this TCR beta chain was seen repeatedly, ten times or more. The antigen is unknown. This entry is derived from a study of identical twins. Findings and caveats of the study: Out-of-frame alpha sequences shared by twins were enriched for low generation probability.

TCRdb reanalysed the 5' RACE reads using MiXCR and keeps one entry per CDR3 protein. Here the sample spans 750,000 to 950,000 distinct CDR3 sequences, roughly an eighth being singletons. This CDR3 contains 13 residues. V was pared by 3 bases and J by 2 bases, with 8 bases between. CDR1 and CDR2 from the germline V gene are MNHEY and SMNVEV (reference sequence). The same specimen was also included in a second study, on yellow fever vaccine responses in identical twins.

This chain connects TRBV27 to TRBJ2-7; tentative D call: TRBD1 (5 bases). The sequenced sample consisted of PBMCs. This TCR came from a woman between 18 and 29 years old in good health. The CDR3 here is CASSFDSTYEQYF. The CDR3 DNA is TGTGCCAGCAGTTTTGACAGTACCTACGAGCAGTACTTC.